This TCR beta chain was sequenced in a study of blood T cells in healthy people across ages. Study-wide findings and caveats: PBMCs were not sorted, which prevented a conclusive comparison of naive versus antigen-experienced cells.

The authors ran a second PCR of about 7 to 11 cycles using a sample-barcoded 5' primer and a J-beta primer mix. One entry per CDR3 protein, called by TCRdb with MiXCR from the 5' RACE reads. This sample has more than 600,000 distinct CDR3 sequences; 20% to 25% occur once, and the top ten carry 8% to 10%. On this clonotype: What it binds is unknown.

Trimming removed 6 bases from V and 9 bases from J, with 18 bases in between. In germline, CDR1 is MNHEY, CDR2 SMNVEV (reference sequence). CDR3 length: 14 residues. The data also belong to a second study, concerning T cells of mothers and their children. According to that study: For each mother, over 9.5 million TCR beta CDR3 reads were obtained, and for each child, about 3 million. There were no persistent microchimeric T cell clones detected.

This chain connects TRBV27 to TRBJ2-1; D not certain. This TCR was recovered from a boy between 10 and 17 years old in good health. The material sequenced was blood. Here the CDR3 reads CASSSGLVQSEQFF. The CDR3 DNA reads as TGTGCCAGCAGCTCGGGCCTCGTCCAAAGTGAGCAGTTCTTC.